This TCR beta chain stems from a study of cytomegalovirus exposure and HLA in healthy donors. This CDR3 is 14 amino acids long. Trimming stripped 4 bases from V and 2 bases from J, with 10 bases between. Per the germline V gene, CDR1 is SGHDN and CDR2 is FVKESK. With 60 Vbeta and 13 Jbeta primers, the PCR was carried out. Sequencing was performed with immunoSEQ multiplex PCR; in TCRdb, only in-frame clones are kept and a portion is missing. The sample carries some 110,000 clones, approximately 66% recorded once. This clone counts as medium-sized (0.01 to 0.1%). Its cognate antigen is unknown. Study outcomes and limitations: Later analysis found that TCR beta chains associated with HLA were more clonally expanded than other, equally common chains. As a later analysis revealed, most CMV-associated TCR beta chains appeared HLA-restricted. Presence/absence analysis assumed near-uniform sequencing depth across donors.

The chain couples TRBV14 to TRBJ2-3; D uncertain. This clonotype was sampled from a woman aged 40 to 50 in good health and CMV-seropositive. Sequencing was performed on PBMCs. CDR3 in amino acids: CASSRLTFTDTQYF. The CDR3 coding sequence is TGTGCCAGCAGCCGATTAACTTTCACAGATACGCAGTATTTT.